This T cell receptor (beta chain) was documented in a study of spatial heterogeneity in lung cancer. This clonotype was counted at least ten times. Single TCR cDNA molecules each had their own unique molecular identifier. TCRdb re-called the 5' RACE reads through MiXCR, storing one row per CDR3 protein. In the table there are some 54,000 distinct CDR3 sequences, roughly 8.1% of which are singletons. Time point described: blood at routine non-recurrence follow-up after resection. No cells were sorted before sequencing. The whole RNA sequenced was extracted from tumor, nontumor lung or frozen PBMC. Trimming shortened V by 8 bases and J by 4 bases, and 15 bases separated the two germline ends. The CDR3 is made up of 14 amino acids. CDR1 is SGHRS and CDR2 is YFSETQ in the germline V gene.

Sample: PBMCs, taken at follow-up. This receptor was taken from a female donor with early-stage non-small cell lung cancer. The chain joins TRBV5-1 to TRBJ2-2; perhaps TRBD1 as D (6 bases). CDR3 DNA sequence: TGCGCCAGTCGGACAGAGCTGATCACCGGGGAGCTGTTTTTT. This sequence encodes CASRTELITGELFF.